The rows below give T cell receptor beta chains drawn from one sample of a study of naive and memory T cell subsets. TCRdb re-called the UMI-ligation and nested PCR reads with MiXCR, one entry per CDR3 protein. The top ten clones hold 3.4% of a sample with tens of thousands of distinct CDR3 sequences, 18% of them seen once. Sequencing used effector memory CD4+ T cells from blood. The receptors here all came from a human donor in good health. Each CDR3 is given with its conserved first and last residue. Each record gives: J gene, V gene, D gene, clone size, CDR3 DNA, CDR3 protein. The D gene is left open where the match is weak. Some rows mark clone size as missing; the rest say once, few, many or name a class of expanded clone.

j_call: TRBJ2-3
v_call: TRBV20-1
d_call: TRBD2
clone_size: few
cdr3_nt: TGCAGTGCTAGAGATTTATCTAGCGGGAGGACCTACTCGGGCGATACGCAGTATTTT
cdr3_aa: CSARDLSSGRTYSGDTQYF

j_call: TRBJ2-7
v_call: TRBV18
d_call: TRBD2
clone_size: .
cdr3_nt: TGTGCCAGCTCACCACTGGGGCTAGCGGACGAGCAGTACTTC
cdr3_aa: CASSPLGLADEQYF

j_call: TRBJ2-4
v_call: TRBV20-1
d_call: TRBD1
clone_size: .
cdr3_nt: TGCAGTGCCGAGGAGATAAGGACAGGGAGAAACATTCAGTACTTC
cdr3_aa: CSAEEIRTGRNIQYF

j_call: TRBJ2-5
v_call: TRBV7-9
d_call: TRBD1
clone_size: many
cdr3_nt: TGTGCCAGCAGCCCAACCTGGACAGGGGGCGGAAAGACCCAGTACTTC
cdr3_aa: CASSPTWTGGGKTQYF

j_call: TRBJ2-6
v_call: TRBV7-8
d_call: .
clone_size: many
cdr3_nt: TGTGCCAGCAGCTTAGGCAGGGGAGGCTCTGGGGCCAACGTCCTGACTTTC
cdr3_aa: CASSLGRGGSGANVLTF

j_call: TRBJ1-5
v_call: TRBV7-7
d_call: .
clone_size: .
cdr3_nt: TGTGCTAGCAGTCGGGACCTTGGGGGGCCCCAGCATTTT
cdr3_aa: CASSRDLGGPQHF

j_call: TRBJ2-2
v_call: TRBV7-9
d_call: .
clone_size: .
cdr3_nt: TGTGCCAGCAGCTTAGGGCCGGGGTACACCGGGGAGCTGTTTTTT
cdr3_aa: CASSLGPGYTGELFF

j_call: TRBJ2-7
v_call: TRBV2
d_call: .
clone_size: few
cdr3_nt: TGTGCCAGCAGGCCCCCGGCGGGCTTTGGAGATTACTCCTACGAGCAGTACTTC
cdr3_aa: CASRPPAGFGDYSYEQYF

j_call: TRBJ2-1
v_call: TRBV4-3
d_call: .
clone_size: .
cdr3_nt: TGCGCCAGCAGCCAAGATATGGCGGCGGGACAACCTTTCAATGAGCAGTTCTTC
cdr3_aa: CASSQDMAAGQPFNEQFF

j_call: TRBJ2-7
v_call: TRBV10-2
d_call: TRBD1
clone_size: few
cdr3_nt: TGCGCCAGCAGGGAACCGGGACAGAGTCTGTACGAGCAGTACTTC
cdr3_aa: CASREPGQSLYEQYF

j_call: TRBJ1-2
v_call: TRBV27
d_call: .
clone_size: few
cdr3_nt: TGTGCCAGCAGTTTAGATGGCTACGGCTACACCTTC
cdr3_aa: CASSLDGYGYTF

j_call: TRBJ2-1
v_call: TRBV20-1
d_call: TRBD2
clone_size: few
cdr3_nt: TGCAGTGCTTCCCTAGCGGGAGGGGCGAATGAGCAGTTCTTC
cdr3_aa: CSASLAGGANEQFF

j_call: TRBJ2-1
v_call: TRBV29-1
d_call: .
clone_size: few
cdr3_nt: TGCAGCGTTGAAGTCGCGCCTCCGAGGCAGTTCTTC
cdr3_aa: CSVEVAPPRQFF

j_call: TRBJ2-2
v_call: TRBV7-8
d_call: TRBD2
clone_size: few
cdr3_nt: TGTGCCAGCAGCCGACCTAGCGGGACGGCGACCGGGGAGCTGTTTTTT
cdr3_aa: CASSRPSGTATGELFF

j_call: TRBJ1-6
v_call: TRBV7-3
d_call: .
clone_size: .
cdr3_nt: TGTGCCAGCAGCTACCAGGGTCAAAATTCACCCCTCCACTTT
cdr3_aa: CASSYQGQNSPLHF

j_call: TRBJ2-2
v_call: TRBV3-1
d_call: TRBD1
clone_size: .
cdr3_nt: TGTGCCAGCAGCCGAGCAGCCGGGACAGGGGGCCTCGGGGAGCTGTTTTTT
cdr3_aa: CASSRAAGTGGLGELFF

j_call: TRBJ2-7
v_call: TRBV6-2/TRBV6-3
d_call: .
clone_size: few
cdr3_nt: TGTGCCAGCAGTTACGGACACTCCTTCGAGCAGTACTTC
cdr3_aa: CASSYGHSFEQYF

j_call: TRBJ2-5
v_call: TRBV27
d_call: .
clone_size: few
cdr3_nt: TGTGCCAGCAGTAAGGGGCGGAACGAGGGGACCCAGTACTTC
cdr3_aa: CASSKGRNEGTQYF

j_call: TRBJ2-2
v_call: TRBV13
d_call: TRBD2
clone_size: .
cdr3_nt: TGTGCCAGCAACTACCGACTAGCGGGAGGCGAGTCACGCACCGGGGAGCTGTTTTTT
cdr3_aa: CASNYRLAGGESRTGELFF

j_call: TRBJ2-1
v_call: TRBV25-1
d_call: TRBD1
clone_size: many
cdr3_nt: TGTGCCAGCCAGGGACAGGTCTTGTCCAATGAGCAGTTCTTC
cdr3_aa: CASQGQVLSNEQFF

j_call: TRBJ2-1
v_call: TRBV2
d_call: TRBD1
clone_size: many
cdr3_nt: TGTGCCAGTGGGACAGAGTCCTACAATGAGCAGTTCTTC
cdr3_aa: CASGTESYNEQFF

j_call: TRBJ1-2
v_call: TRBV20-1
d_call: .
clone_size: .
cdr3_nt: TGCAGTGCTAGAGTTCGTCTCCGGGACGGGAACTATGGCTACACCTTC
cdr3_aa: CSARVRLRDGNYGYTF

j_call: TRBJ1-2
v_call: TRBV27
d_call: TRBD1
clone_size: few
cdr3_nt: TGTGCCAGCAGTTCAGGGGGCGGGGGCTACACCTTC
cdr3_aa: CASSSGGGGYTF

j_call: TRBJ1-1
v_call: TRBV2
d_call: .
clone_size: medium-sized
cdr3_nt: TGTGCCAGCAGTGATCTTCTGAACACTGAAGCTTTCTTT
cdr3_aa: CASSDLLNTEAFF

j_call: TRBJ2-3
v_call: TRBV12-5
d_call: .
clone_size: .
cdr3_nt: TGTGCTAGTGGTTCCCCCGGCGGGGGCACAGATACGCAGTATTTT
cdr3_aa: CASGSPGGGTDTQYF

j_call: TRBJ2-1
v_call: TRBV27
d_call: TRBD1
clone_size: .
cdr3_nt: TGTGCCAGCAGACGGGGACAGGGCGACACAATATTTACAATCGTGCAGTTCTTC
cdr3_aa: CASRRGQGDTIFTIVQFF

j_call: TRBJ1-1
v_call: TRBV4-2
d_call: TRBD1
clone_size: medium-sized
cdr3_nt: TGTGCCAGCAGCCACCTCCAGGGCCAGGGGGCGTTCACTGAAGCTTTCTTT
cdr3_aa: CASSHLQGQGAFTEAFF

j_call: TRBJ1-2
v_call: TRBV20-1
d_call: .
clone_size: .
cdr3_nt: TGCAGTGCTAGAGTAACTTTTCCCTCCTATGGCTACACCTTC
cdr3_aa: CSARVTFPSYGYTF

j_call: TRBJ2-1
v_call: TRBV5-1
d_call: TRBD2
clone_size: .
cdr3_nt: TGCGCCAGCAGCTCACGGACTAGCGGGAGTCTTGAGCAGTTCTTC
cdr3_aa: CASSSRTSGSLEQFF

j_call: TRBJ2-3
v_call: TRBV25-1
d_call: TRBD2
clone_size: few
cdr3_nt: TGTGCCAGCGGGGGGAAGGCGGGAGGACCAGATACGCAGTATTTT
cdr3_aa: CASGGKAGGPDTQYF

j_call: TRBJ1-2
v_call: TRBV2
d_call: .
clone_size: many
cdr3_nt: TGTGCCAGCAGCAGGGAGACTTATGGCTACACCTTC
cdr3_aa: CASSRETYGYTF

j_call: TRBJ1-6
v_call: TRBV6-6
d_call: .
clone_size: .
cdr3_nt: TGTGCCAGCAGTCAGGAGTGGGGGCACAATTCACCCCTCCACTTT
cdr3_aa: CASSQEWGHNSPLHF

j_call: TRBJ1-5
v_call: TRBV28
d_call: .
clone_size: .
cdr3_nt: TGTGCCAGCAGTCCCAACCCCTCGGGGGGATTATTCGGGTTAGGCAATCAGCCCCAGCATTTT
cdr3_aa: CASSPNPSGGLFGLGNQPQHF

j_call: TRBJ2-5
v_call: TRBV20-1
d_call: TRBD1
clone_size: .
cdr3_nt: TGCAGTGCTGTCCGGGGACAGGGTAGGGAGACCCAGTACTTC
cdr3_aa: CSAVRGQGRETQYF

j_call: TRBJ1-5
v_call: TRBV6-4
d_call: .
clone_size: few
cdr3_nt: TGTGCCAGCAGCCCAGTGTGGGGTTTCGATCAGCCCCAGCATTTT
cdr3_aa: CASSPVWGFDQPQHF

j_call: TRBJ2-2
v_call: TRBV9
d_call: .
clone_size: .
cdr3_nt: TGTGCCAGCAGCGTAGTATCCGGGGAGCTGTTTTTT
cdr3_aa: CASSVVSGELFF

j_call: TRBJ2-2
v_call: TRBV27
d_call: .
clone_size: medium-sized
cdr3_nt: TGTGCCAGTGGGGTCCGAACCGGGGAGCTGTTTTTT
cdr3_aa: CASGVRTGELFF

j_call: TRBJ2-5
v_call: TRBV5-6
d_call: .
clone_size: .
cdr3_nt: TGTGCCAGCAGCTTGGGACCCCAGGGGAAAGAGACCCAGTACTTC
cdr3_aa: CASSLGPQGKETQYF

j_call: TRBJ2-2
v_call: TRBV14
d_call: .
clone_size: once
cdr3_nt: TGTGCCAGCAGCCCCCGACTTGGGACTGCGAACACCGGGGAGCTGTTTTTT
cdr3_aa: CASSPRLGTANTGELFF

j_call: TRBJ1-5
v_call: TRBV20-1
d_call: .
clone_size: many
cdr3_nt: TGCAGTGCTTCAACAGGGCAAAGCAATCAGCCCCAGCATTTT
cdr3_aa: CSASTGQSNQPQHF

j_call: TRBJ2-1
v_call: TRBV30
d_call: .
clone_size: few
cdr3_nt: TGTGCCTGGAGTAAGGGACACAATGAGCAGTTCTTC
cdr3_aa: CAWSKGHNEQFF

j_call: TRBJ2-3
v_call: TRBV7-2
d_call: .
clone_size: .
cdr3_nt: TGTGCCAGCAGCTTTACGGAGAGTCGCACAGATACGCAGTATTTT
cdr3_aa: CASSFTESRTDTQYF

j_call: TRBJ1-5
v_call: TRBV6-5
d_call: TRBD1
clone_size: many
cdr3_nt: TGTGCCAGCAGTTACTCCTGGACAGGGGGGGGCAATCAGCCCCAGCATTTT
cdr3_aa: CASSYSWTGGGNQPQHF

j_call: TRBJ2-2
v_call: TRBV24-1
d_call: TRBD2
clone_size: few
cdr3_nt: TGTGCCACCAGTGATTCGGGGAGGGGACCCACCGGGGAGCTGTTTTTT
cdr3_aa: CATSDSGRGPTGELFF

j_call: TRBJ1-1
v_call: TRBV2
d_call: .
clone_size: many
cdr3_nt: TGTGCCAGCAGTGAAATAGCATGGAACATGAACACTGAAGCTTTCTTT
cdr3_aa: CASSEIAWNMNTEAFF

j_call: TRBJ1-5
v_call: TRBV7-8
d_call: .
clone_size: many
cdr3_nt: TGTGCCAGCAGCAAGCCGGGGGCCAATCAGCCCCAGCATTTT
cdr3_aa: CASSKPGANQPQHF

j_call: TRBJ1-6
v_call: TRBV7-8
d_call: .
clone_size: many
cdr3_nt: TGTGCCAGCAGCTTTAGGCATCCCAACTCCTATAATTCACCCCTCCACTTT
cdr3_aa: CASSFRHPNSYNSPLHF

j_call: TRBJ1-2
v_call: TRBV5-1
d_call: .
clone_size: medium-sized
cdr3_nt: TGCGCCAGCAGCTTGGATCCGGGTAGGGTCGCTGGCTACACCTTC
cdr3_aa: CASSLDPGRVAGYTF

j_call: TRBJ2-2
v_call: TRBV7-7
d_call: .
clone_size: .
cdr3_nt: TGTGCCAGCAGCTTAGCGGGAGGACTCCGGGGCACCGGGGAGCTGTTTTTT
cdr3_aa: CASSLAGGLRGTGELFF

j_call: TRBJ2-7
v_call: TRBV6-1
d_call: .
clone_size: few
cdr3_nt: TGTGCCAGCAGTGAAGTGAGGGGCCTAGAGCAGTACTTC
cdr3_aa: CASSEVRGLEQYF

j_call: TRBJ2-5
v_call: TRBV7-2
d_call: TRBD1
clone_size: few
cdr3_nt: TGTGCCATCTCAACCCGGGGACAGGGGGGGACCCAGTACTTC
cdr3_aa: CAISTRGQGGTQYF

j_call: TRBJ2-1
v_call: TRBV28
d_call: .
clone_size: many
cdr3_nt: TGTGCCAGCAGTTCGGTTCAAGGGCGGATTCCGTTCTTC
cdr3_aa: CASSSVQGRIPFF

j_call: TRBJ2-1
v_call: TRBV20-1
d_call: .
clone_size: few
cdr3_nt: TGCAGTGCTAGAGATATCCGGGTGGGTAAGGTACATGAGCAGTTCTTC
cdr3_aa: CSARDIRVGKVHEQFF

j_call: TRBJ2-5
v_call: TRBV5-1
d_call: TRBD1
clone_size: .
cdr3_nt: TGCGCCAGCAGCTTGGCAGGGGGCGCGGAGACCCAGTACTTC
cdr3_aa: CASSLAGGAETQYF

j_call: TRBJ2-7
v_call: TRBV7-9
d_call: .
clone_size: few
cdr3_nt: TGTGCCAGCACCCTTATGGGCGGTACTCAATACGAGCAGTACTTC
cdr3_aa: CASTLMGGTQYEQYF

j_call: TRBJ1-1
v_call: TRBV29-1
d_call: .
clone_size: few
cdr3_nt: TGCAGCGTCGCAAAAGGGGTTCCGAACACTGAAGCTTTCTTT
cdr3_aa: CSVAKGVPNTEAFF

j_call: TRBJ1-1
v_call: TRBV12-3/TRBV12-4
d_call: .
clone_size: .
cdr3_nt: TGTGCCAGCAGTTTAGCGGATATGGGGTATGAAGCTTTCTTT
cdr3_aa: CASSLADMGYEAFF